The present T cell receptor (beta chain) was sequenced within a study of T cells after yellow fever vaccination. Study observations and caveats: Weaker in magnitude, the secondary response showed a faster peak on day 5 versus 15.

TCRdb reprocessed the 5' RACE reads with MiXCR, giving one entry per CDR3 protein. The sample includes a few hundred thousand distinct CDR3 sequences, approximately 16% seen only once; the top ten take 17%. A note on this clonotype: What it recognizes is unknown.

The CDR3 has 15 amino acids. Germline V lookup: CDR1 SGHTA, CDR2 FQGNSA. With 3 bases clipped from V and 0 bases from J, the junction kept 3 bases outside the gene matches. The chain links TRBV7-2 to TRBJ2-3; 7 positions agree with TRBD2. The sequencing here drew on PBMCs, taken 5 days after the first yellow fever vaccination. The receptor was derived from a young man who received the YFV17D yellow fever vaccine. The CDR3: CASSFVGLSTDTQYF. CDR3 bases: TGTGCCAGCAGCTTTGTGGGACTAAGCACAGATACGCAGTATTTT.